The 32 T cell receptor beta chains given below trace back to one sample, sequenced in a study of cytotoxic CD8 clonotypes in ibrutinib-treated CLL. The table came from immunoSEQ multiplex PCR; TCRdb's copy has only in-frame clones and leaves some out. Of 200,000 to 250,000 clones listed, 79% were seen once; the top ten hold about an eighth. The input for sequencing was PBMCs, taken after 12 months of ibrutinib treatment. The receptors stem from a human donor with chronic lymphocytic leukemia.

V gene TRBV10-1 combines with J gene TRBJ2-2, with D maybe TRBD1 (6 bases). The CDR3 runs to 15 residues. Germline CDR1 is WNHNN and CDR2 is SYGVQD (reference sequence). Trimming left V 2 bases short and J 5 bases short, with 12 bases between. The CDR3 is CASSEGRGGTGELFF. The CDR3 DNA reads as TGCGCCAGCAGTGAGGGCAGGGGCGGTACCGGGGAGCTGTTTTTT.

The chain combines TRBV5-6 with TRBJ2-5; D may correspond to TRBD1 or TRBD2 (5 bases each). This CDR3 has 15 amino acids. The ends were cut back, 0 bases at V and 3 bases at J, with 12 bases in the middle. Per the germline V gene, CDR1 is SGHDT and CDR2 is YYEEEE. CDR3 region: CASSLVRDRKETQYF. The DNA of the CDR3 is TGTGCCAGCAGCTTGGTGAGGGACCGTAAAGAGACCCAGTACTTC. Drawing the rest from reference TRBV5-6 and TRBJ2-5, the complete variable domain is DAGVTQSPTHLIKTRGQQVTLRCSPKSGHDTVSWYQQALGQGPQFIFQYYEEEERQRGNFPDRFSGHQFPNYSSELNVNALLLGDSALYLCASSLVRDRKETQYFGPGTRLLVL.

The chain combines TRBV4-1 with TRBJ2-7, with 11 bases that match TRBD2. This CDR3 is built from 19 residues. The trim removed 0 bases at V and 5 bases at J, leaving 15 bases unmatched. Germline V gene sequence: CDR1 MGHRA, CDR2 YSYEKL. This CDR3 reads CASSQDRRLAGGRKDEQYF. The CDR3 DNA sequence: TGCGCCAGCAGCCAAGATCGGAGGCTAGCGGGAGGACGGAAAGACGAGCAGTACTTC.

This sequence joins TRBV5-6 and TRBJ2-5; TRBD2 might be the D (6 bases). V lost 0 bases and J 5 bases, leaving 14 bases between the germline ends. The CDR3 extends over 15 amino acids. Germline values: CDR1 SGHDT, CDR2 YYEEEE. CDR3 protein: CASSLAGGISETQYF. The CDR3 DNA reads TGTGCCAGCAGCTTGGCCGGGGGTATATCGGAGACCCAGTACTTC.

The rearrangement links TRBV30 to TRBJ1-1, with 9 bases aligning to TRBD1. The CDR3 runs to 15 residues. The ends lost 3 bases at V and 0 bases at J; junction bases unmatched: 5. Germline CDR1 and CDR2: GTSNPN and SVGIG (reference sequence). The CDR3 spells CAWSIRDRVNTEAFF. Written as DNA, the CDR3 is TGTGCCTGGAGCATCCGGGACAGGGTGAACACTGAAGCTTTCTTT.

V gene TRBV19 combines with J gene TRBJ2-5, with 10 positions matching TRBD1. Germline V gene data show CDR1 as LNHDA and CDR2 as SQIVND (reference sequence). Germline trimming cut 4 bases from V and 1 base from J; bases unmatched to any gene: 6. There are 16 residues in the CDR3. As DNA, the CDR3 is TGTGCCAGTAGTACGCCGGGACAGGGGTCCCAAGAGACCCAGTACTTC. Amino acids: CASSTPGQGSQETQYF.

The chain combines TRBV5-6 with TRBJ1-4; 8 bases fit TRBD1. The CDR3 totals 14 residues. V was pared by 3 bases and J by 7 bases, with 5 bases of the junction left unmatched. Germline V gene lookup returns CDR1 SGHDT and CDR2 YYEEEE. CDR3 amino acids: CASSWGTGGEKLFF. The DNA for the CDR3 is TGTGCCAGCAGCTGGGGTACAGGGGGTGAAAAACTGTTTTTT.

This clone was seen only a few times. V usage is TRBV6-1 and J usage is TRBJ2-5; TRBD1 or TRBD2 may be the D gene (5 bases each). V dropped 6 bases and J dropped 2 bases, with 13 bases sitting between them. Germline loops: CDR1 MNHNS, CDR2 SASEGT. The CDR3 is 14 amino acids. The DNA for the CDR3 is TGTGCCAGCAGAGAGGGACGCGGACAAGAGACCCAGTACTTC. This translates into CASREGRGQETQYF.

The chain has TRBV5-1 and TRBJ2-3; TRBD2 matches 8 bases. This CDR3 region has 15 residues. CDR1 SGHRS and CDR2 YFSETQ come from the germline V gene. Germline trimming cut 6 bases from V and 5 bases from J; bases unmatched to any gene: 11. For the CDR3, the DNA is TGCGCCAGCACACGATCTGGACTAGCAGGAGATACGCAGTATTTT. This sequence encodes CASTRSGLAGDTQYF. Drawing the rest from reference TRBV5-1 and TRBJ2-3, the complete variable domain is KAGVTQTPRYLIKTRGQQVTLSCSPISGHRSVSWYQQTPGQGLQFLFEYFSETQRNKGNFPGRFSGRQFSNSRSEMNVSTLELGDSALYLCASTRSGLAGDTQYFGPGTRLTVL.

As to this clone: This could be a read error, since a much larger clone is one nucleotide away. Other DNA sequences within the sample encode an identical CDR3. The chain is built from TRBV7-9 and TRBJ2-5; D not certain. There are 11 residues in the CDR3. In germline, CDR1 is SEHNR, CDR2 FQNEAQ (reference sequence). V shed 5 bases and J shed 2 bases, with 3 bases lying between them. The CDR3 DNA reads TGTGCCAGCAGCCCTCAAGAGACCCAGTACTTC. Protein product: CASSPQETQYF.

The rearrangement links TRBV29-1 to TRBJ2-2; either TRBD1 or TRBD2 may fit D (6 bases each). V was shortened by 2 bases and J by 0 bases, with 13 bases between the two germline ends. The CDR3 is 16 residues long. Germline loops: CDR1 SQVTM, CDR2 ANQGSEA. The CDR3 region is CSVERGAGSNTGELFF. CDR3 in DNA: TGCAGCGTTGAAAGGGGGGCGGGGTCGAACACCGGGGAGCTGTTTTTT.

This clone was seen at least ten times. CDR3 bases: TGTGCCAGCACCCCCTTACCGGGACAGGGAACCGGCTATGGCTACACCTTC. Translating gives CASTPLPGQGTGYGYTF. The rearrangement links TRBV28 to TRBJ1-2; 9 bases fit TRBD1. V trimming: 7 bases; J trimming: 4 bases; junction bases outside the gene matches: 16. Germline CDR1 reads MDHEN; CDR2 reads SYDVKM. The CDR3 loop spans 17 amino acids.

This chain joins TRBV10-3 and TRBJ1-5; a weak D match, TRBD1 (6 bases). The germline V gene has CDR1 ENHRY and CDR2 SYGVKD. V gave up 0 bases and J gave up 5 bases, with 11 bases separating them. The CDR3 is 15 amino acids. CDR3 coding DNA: TGTGCCATCAGTGAGTCGAACAGGGAAGATCAGCCCCAGCATTTT. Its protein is CAISESNREDQPQHF.

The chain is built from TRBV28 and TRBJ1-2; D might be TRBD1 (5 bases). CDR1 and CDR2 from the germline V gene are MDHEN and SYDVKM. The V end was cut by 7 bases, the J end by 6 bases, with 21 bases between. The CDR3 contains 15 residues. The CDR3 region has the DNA TGTGCCAGCAATTCACCTGGGGAGAGAGGGGATGGCTACACCTTC. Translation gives CASNSPGERGDGYTF.

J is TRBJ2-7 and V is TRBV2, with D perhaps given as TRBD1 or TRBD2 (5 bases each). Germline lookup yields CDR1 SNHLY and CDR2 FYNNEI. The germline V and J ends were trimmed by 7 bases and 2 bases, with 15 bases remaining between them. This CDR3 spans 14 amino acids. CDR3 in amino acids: CASNLGTRTYEQYF. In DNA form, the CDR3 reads TGTGCCAGCAACCTCGGGACCCGAACCTACGAGCAGTACTTC.

DNA for the CDR3: TGTGCCTGGATGGGGACTGAAGCTTTCTTT. Translated: CAWMGTEAFF. The J gene is TRBJ1-1, the V gene TRBV30; D gene ambiguous. There are 10 residues in the CDR3. Per germline, CDR1 GTSNPN and CDR2 SVGIG (reference sequence). Trimming stripped 4 bases from V and 5 bases from J, with 5 bases between. Together with reference TRBV30 and TRBJ1-1, the CDR3 gives the full variable domain: SQTIHQWPATLVQPVGSPLSLECTVEGTSNPNLYWYRQAAGRGLQLLFYSVGIGQISSEVPQNLSASRPQDRQFILSSKKLLLSDSGFYLCAWMGTEAFFGQGTRLTVV.

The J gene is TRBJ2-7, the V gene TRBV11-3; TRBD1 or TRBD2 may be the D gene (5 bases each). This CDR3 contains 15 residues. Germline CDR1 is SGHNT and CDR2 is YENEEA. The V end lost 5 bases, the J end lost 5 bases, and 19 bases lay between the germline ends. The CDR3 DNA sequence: TGTGCCAGCAGCCAAGCGAAGGGGACCGTAAACGAGCAGTACTTC. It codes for CASSQAKGTVNEQYF.

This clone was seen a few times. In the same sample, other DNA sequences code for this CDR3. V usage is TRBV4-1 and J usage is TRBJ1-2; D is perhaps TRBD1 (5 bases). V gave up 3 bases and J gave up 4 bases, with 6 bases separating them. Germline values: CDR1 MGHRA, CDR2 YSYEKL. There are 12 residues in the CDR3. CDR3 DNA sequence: TGCGCCAGCAGCCAGGGACTCTATGGCTACACCTTC. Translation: CASSQGLYGYTF.

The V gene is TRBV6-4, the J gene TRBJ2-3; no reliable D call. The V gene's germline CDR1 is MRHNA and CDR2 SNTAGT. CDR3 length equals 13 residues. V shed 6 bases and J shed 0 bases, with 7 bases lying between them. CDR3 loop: CASRSPSTDTQYF. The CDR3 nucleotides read TGTGCCAGCAGATCTCCTAGCACAGATACGCAGTATTTT.

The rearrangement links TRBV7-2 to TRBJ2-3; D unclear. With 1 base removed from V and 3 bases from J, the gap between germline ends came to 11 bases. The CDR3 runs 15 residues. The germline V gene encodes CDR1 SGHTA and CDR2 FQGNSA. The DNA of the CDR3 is TGTGCCAGCAGCTTAGATTTCCAGAGGACAGATACGCAGTATTTT. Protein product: CASSLDFQRTDTQYF.

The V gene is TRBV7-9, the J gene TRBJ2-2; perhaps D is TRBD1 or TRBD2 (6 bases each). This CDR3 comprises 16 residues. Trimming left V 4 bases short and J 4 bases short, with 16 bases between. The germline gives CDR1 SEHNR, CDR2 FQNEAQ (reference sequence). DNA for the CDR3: TGTGCCAGCAGCTCTCCGGGGAAGGGGGGCACCGGGGAGCTGTTTTTT. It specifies CASSSPGKGGTGELFF. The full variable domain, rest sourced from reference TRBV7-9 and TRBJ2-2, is DTGVSQNPRHKITKRGQNVTFRCDPISEHNRLYWYRQTLGQGPEFLTYFQNEAQLEKSRLLSDRFSAERPKGSFSTLEIQRTEQGDSAMYLCASSSPGKGGTGELFFGEGSRLTVL.

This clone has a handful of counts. This CDR3 reads CASSVVGQGINEQFF. The DNA for the CDR3 is TGTGCCAGCAGCGTGGTGGGACAGGGTATCAATGAGCAGTTCTTC. The chain couples TRBV9 to TRBJ2-1; 9 bases are shared with TRBD1. The CDR3 spans 15 residues. The V and J ends lost 2 bases and 6 bases, in that order; junction bases with no gene match: 6. Per germline, CDR1 SGDLS and CDR2 YYNGEE.

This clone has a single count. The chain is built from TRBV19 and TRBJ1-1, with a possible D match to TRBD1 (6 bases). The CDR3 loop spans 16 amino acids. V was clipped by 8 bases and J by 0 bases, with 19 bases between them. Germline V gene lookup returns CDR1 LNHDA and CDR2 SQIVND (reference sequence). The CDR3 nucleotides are TGTGCCAGTTCAGGGGAAGGGGGGCTCTTGAACACTGAAGCTTTCTTT. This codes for CASSGEGGLLNTEAFF. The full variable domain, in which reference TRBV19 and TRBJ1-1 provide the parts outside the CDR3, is DGGITQSPKYLFRKEGQNVTLSCEQNLNHDAMYWYRQDPGQGLRLIYYSQIVNDFQKGDIAEGYSVSREKKESFPLTVTSAQKNPTAFYLCASSGEGGLLNTEAFFGQGTRLTVV.

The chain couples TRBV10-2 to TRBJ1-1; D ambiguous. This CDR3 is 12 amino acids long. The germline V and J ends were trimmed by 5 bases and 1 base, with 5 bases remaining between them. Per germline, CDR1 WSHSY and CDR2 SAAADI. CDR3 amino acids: CASSSENTEAFF. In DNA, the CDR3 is TGCGCCAGCAGTAGCGAGAACACTGAAGCTTTCTTT.

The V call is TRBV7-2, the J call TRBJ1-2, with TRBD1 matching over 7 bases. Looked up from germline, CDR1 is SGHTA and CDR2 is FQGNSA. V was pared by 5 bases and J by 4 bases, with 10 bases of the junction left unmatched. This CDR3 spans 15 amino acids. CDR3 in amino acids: CASSPPGTEFYGYTF. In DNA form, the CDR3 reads TGTGCCAGCAGCCCCCCCGGGACAGAGTTCTATGGCTACACCTTC.

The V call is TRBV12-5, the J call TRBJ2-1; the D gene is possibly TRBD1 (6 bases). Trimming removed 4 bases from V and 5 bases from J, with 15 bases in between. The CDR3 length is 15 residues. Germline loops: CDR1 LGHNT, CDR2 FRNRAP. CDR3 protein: CASGWGQGRNNEQFF. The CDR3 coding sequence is TGTGCTAGTGGTTGGGGGCAGGGTCGGAACAATGAGCAGTTCTTC.

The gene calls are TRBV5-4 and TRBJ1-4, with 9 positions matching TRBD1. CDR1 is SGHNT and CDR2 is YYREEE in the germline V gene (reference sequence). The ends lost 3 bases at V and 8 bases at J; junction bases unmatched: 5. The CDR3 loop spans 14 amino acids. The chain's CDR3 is CASSSGTGLEKLFF. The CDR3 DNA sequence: TGTGCCAGCAGCTCCGGGACAGGGCTCGAAAAACTGTTTTTT.

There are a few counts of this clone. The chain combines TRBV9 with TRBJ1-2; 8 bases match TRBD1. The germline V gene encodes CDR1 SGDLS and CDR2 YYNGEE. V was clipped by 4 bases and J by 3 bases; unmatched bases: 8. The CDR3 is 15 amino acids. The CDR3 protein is CASSLGQGSYYGYTF. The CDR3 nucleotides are TGTGCCAGCAGCCTTGGACAGGGAAGCTACTATGGCTACACCTTC.

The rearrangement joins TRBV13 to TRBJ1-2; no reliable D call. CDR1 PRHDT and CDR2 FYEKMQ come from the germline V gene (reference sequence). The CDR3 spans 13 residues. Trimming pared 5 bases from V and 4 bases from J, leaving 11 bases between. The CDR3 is CASSQEFVYGYTF. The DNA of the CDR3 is TGTGCCAGCAGCCAAGAGTTTGTCTATGGCTACACCTTC.

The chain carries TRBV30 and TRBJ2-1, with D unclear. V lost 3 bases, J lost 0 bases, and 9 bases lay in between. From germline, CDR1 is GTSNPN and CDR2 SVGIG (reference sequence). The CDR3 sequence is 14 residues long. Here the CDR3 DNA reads TGTGCCTGGAGGTCCAGTAGCTCCTACAATGAGCAGTTCTTC. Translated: CAWRSSSSYNEQFF.

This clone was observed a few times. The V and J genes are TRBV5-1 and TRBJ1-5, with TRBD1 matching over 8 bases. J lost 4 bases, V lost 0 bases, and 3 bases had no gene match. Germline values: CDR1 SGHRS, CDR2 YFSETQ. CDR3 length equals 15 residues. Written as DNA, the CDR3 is TGCGCCAGCAGCTTGGAACAGGGGGGGAATCAGCCCCAGCATTTT. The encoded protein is CASSLEQGGNQPQHF.

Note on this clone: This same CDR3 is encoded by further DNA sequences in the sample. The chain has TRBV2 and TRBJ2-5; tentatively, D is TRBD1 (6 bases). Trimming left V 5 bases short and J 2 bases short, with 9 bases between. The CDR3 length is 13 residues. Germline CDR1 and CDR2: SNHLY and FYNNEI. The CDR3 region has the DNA TGTGCCAGCAGTTGGACAGAACAAGAGACCCAGTACTTC. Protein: CASSWTEQETQYF. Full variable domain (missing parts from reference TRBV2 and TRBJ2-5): EPEVTQTPSHQVTQMGQEVILRCVPISNHLYFYWYRQILGQKVEFLVSFYNNEISEKSEIFDDQFSVERPDGSNFTLKIRSTKLEDSAMYFCASSWTEQETQYFGPGTRLLVL.